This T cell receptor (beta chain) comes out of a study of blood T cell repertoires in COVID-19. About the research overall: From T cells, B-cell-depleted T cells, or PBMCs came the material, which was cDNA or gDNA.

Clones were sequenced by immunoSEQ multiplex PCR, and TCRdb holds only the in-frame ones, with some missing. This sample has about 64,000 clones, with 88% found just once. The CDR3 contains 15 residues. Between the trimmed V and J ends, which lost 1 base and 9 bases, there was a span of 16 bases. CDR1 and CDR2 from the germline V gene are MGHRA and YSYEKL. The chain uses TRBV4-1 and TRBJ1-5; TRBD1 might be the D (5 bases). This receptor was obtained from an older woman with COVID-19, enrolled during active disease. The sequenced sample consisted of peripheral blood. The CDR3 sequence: CASSQVRAGYRPQHF. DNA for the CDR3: TGCGCCAGCAGCCAAGTCCGCGCAGGGTATAGGCCCCAGCATTTT.